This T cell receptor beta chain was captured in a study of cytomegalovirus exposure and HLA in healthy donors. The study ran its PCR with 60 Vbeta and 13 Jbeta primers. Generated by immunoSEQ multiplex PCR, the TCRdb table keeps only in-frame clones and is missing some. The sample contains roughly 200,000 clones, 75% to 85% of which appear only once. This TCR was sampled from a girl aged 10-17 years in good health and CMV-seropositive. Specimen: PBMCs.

The CDR3 DNA reads TGCGCCAGCAGCCAAGATACGCTAGCTGGAGATACGCAGTATTTT. Protein: CASSQDTLAGDTQYF. This chain uses TRBV4-3 with TRBJ2-3; maybe TRBD2 (5 bases). The CDR3 consists of 15 residues. Germline lookup yields CDR1 LGHNA and CDR2 YSLEER. V was clipped by 0 bases and J by 5 bases, with 12 bases between them.